This T cell receptor beta chain derives from a study of blood T cell repertoires in COVID-19. For the study at large: The United States, Italy and Spain supplied acute and convalescent COVID-19 samples.

Authors' data handling: Reference gene primer amplification gave estimated nucleated cell counts. TCRdb's copy holds only in-frame clones and misses some; the assay was immunoSEQ multiplex PCR. V and J calls and clone size come straight from that table; D and trimming were deduced from the DNA. Of under 200,000 clones in the sample, about 86% were seen once. J gave up 4 bases and V 2 bases, and 17 bases lay outside the gene matches. Germline CDR1 is MDHEN and CDR2 is SYDVKM. This CDR3 spans 19 amino acids. The receptor was derived from a human donor with acute or convalescent COVID-19. The donor label of this sample is uncertain. Source material: peripheral blood. The J gene is TRBJ2-7, the V gene TRBV28, with 10 bases that match TRBD1. In DNA, the CDR3 is TGTGCCAGCAGTTTAGTCGAGCGTTCTTACCCGGGACAGGGGTACGAGCAGTACTTC. Its protein product is CASSLVERSYPGQGYEQYF.